This TCR beta chain was sequenced for a study of shared T cell receptors in the human thymus. CDR3 length equals 15 residues. V lost 0 bases and J lost 3; bases outside the gene matches: 3. From germline, CDR1 is SGHNT and CDR2 YYREEE (reference sequence). The method was immunoSEQ multiplex PCR; TCRdb's version includes in-frame clones alone and lacks a portion of them. The sample consists of about 660,000 clones, about 87% of them appearing once. This sample also appeared in a second study, on human thymus T cells. Per that paper: During corrective heart surgery, resections were taken, and the thymus tissue came from them. Gene usage for V and J segments appeared biased in thymic and blood repertoires.

J is TRBJ1-1 and V is TRBV5-4; 9 nucleotides match TRBD1. Sequencing was performed on thymocytes. The sequence was obtained from a boy younger than two with a congenital heart defect. CDR3 protein: CASSLDRGLHTEAFF. The CDR3 DNA sequence: TGTGCCAGCAGCTTGGACAGGGGGCTGCACACTGAAGCTTTCTTT.